The 23 T cell receptor beta chains below come from one sample, sequenced in a study of T cell changes during pregnancy in multiple sclerosis. The protocol was immunoSEQ multiplex PCR, while the TCRdb copy is restricted to in-frame clones and leaves out a portion. The data hold some 29,000 clones, with around 89% observed a single time. The specimen comprised CD8+ T cells from peripheral blood mononuclear cells, sampled in the third trimester of pregnancy. Every receptor here comes from a female donor with multiple sclerosis, enrolled in a pregnancy study.

The CDR3 DNA sequence: TGTGCCAGCGCCTACCCCTTGACTAGCGCTCACACAGATACGCAGTATTTT. It specifies CASAYPLTSAHTDTQYF. The chain uses TRBV7-9 and TRBJ2-3; TRBD2 matches 8 bases. CDR1 and CDR2 from the germline V gene are SEHNR and FQNEAQ (reference sequence). With V trimmed by 8 bases and J by 2 bases, 15 bases remained unmatched. CDR3 length: 17 residues.

The V call is TRBV18, the J call TRBJ1-1, with TRBD1 as a possible D gene (5 bases). V gave up 1 base and J gave up 0 bases, with 15 bases separating them. The CDR3 runs to 17 residues. Germline V gene data show CDR1 as KGHSH and CDR2 as LQKENI. The CDR3 is CASSPRGPAGMNTEAFF. The CDR3 DNA is TGTGCCAGCTCACCACGGGGACCGGCGGGGATGAACACTGAAGCTTTCTTT.

V gene TRBV15 combines with J gene TRBJ2-7; maybe TRBD1 (7 bases). The CDR3 sequence is 15 residues long. Germline V CDR1 and CDR2: LNHNV, YYDKDF (reference sequence). Trimming removed 1 base from V and 6 bases from J, with 16 bases in between. CDR3 sequence reads: CATSRVGGGPGEQYF. In DNA form, the CDR3 reads TGTGCCACCAGCAGAGTAGGAGGGGGCCCCGGCGAGCAGTACTTC.

The sample holds a few counts of this clone. The rearrangement uses TRBV9 and TRBJ2-2; possibly TRBD2 for D (7 bases). The length of the CDR3 is 15 residues. V gave up 0 bases and J gave up 7 bases, with 13 bases separating them. Looked up from germline, CDR1 is SGDLS and CDR2 is YYNGEE. The CDR3 loop is CASSVEGGLGGELFF. The CDR3, as DNA: TGTGCCAGCAGCGTAGAGGGGGGGCTGGGCGGGGAGCTGTTTTTT.

This chain joins TRBV5-4 and TRBJ1-2; perhaps TRBD1 as D (6 bases). The germline V gene has CDR1 SGHNT and CDR2 YYREEE (reference sequence). V gave up 2 bases and J gave up 2 bases, with 10 bases separating them. This CDR3 is 14 amino acids long. CDR3 loop: CASSFYGQNYGYTF. CDR3 nucleotides: TGTGCCAGCAGCTTCTACGGACAGAACTATGGCTACACCTTC. The full variable domain, rest sourced from reference TRBV5-4 and TRBJ1-2, is ETGVTQSPTHLIKTRGQQVTLRCSSQSGHNTVSWYQQALGQGPQFIFQYYREEENGRGNFPPRFSGLQFPNYSSELNVNALELDDSALYLCASSFYGQNYGYTFGSGTRLTVV.

The chain is built from TRBV5-5 and TRBJ2-7; D possibly corresponds to TRBD1 (5 bases). This CDR3 is 14 amino acids long. Germline CDR1 and CDR2: SGHKS and YYEKEE (reference sequence). Trimming took off 0 bases at V and 3 bases at J, with 10 bases between the two ends. The CDR3 nucleotides are TGTGCCAGCAGCTTGGTAGGCAGGGTCTACGAGCAGTACTTC. Protein: CASSLVGRVYEQYF.

The gene calls are TRBV18 and TRBJ2-7; 10 nucleotides match TRBD2. With V trimmed by 2 bases and J by 6 bases, 10 bases remained unmatched. The CDR3 covers 16 residues. CDR1 is KGHSH, CDR2 LQKENI, per germline. The CDR3 loop is CASSPALAGVFGEQYF. The CDR3 DNA is TGTGCCAGCTCACCAGCCCTAGCGGGAGTTTTTGGCGAGCAGTACTTC.

The rearrangement uses TRBV25-1 and TRBJ2-7; TRBD2 aligns across 8 bases. Per germline, CDR1 MGHDK and CDR2 SYGVNS. The CDR3 totals 15 residues. Trimming at V came to 1 base and at J to 1 base, leaving 3 bases not matched to a gene. Here the CDR3 reads CASSELAGFSYEQYF. For the CDR3, the DNA is TGTGCCAGCAGTGAATTAGCGGGATTTTCCTACGAGCAGTACTTC.

This chain links TRBV27 with TRBJ1-2, with TRBD1 matching over 10 bases. With V trimmed by 4 bases and J by 3 bases, 8 bases remained unmatched. Germline assignment: CDR1 MNHEY and CDR2 SMNVEV (reference sequence). This CDR3 is built from 16 residues. CDR3 amino acids: CASSSLDRGPDYGYTF. Here the CDR3 DNA reads TGTGCCAGCAGTTCGTTAGACAGGGGGCCAGACTATGGCTACACCTTC.

The chain carries TRBV6-5 and TRBJ2-1, with 13 positions matching TRBD2. Unmatched junction bases numbered 3, after V lost 4 bases and J lost 6 bases. Germline CDR1 MNHEY, CDR2 SVGAGI. This CDR3 has 15 residues. CDR3 DNA sequence: TGTGCCAGCAGTTCTACTAGCGGGAGGGGCAATGAGCAGTTCTTC. It is translated as CASSSTSGRGNEQFF.

This clone was recorded a few times. CDR3 sequence: CASSLGASGGANEQYF. The DNA for the CDR3 is TGTGCCAGCAGCTTAGGGGCTAGCGGGGGGGCTAACGAGCAGTACTTC. The chain combines TRBV7-6 with TRBJ2-7, with TRBD2 matching over 12 bases. The germline V gene encodes CDR1 SGHVS and CDR2 FNYEAQ. The V segment lost 1 base and the J segment 5 bases; nucleotides outside the gene matches: 6. This CDR3 comprises 16 residues.

This chain connects TRBV28 to TRBJ1-2; D is possibly TRBD1 (5 bases). This CDR3 region has 14 residues. The V gene lost 5 bases and the J gene lost 6 bases, with 16 bases spanning the gap. Per the germline V gene, CDR1 is MDHEN and CDR2 is SYDVKM. In nucleotides, the CDR3 is TGTGCCAGCAGTCCATTGACAGAAGACGATGGCTACACCTTC. Encoded protein: CASSPLTEDDGYTF.

The chain joins TRBV6-1 to TRBJ2-7; 8 bases match TRBD1. This CDR3 has 16 residues. After removal of 2 bases from V and 5 bases from J, the junction contained 11 bases not matched to a gene. Germline CDR1 reads MNHNS; CDR2 reads SASEGT. The CDR3 is CASSERETGGSDEQYF. The CDR3 region has the DNA TGTGCCAGCAGTGAAAGGGAAACAGGGGGATCTGACGAGCAGTACTTC.

This chain connects TRBV6-5 to TRBJ1-6, with D unclear. V was shortened by 0 bases and J by 7 bases, with 13 bases between the two germline ends. The CDR3 loop spans 16 amino acids. Germline V lookup: CDR1 MNHEY, CDR2 SVGAGI. The CDR3 sequence is CASSYSDGSGNSPLHF. The CDR3 nucleotides read TGTGCCAGCAGTTACTCCGACGGCTCGGGGAATTCACCCCTCCACTTT.

The genes are TRBV18 and TRBJ2-3, with 7 nucleotides matching TRBD1. The V segment lost 6 bases and the J segment 3 bases; nucleotides outside the gene matches: 12. CDR3 length: 16 residues. CDR1 is KGHSH, CDR2 LQKENI, per germline. In DNA form, the CDR3 reads TGTGCCAGCTCGGACTGGACAGGTAGTAGGACAGATACGCAGTATTTT. It translates to CASSDWTGSRTDTQYF.

The chain is built from TRBV7-9 and TRBJ2-3; a weak D match, TRBD2 (6 bases). This CDR3 has 14 amino acids. V shed 1 base and J shed 6 bases, with 11 bases lying between them. From germline, CDR1 is SEHNR and CDR2 FQNEAQ (reference sequence). CDR3 sequence reads: CASSLETRGDTQYF. CDR3 bases: TGTGCCAGCAGCTTAGAGACTAGAGGCGATACGCAGTATTTT. The full variable domain, with the rest looked up from reference TRBV7-9 and TRBJ2-3, is DTGVSQNPRHKITKRGQNVTFRCDPISEHNRLYWYRQTLGQGPEFLTYFQNEAQLEKSRLLSDRFSAERPKGSFSTLEIQRTEQGDSAMYLCASSLETRGDTQYFGPGTRLTVL.

The CDR3, as DNA: TGTGCCAGCAGCCTCGGACAGAGGACAACTAATGAAAAACTGTTTTTT. This translates into CASSLGQRTTNEKLFF. The V and J genes are TRBV9 and TRBJ1-4; maybe TRBD1 (6 bases). Germline CDR1 SGDLS, CDR2 YYNGEE. The CDR3 consists of 16 residues. V lost 4 bases and J lost 0, with 13 bases in between.

This clone was recorded once. This chain uses TRBV27 with TRBJ2-1, with 9 bases lining up with TRBD1. The V and J ends lost 5 bases and 8 bases, in that order; junction bases with no gene match: 7. This CDR3 has 14 residues. Germline V gives CDR1 MNHEY, CDR2 SMNVEV (reference sequence). CDR3 sequence: CASSPMGQGYEQFF. CDR3 coding DNA: TGTGCCAGCAGTCCAATGGGACAGGGCTATGAGCAGTTCTTC.

V is TRBV10-3 and J is TRBJ2-1, with 7 bases identical to TRBD2. Germline V gives CDR1 ENHRY, CDR2 SYGVKD. The CDR3 is 12 amino acids. The V segment lost 9 bases and the J segment 9 bases; nucleotides outside the gene matches: 8. CDR3 residues: CAISPAGVEQFF. The CDR3, as DNA: TGTGCCATAAGCCCCGCGGGAGTTGAGCAGTTCTTC.

The chain employs TRBV27 and TRBJ2-7; TRBD2 matches at 8 bases. Germline V CDR1 and CDR2: MNHEY, SMNVEV (reference sequence). J gave up 4 bases and V 2 bases, and 7 bases lay outside the gene matches. The length of the CDR3 is 15 residues. The CDR3 sequence is CASSLEPGGRYEQYF. The CDR3 bases are TGTGCCAGCAGTTTAGAGCCGGGGGGGCGATACGAGCAGTACTTC.

V usage is TRBV5-6 and J usage is TRBJ1-4; 8 bases line up with TRBD1. CDR1 is SGHDT, CDR2 YYEEEE, per germline. The CDR3 is 16 residues long. J lost 8 bases, V lost 0 bases, and 9 bases had no gene match. The CDR3 DNA is TGTGCCAGCAGCTTGGTGGCCGACAGGGGCGGCGAAAAACTGTTTTTT. It specifies CASSLVADRGGEKLFF.

This clone was seen a single time. The chain has TRBV6-6 and TRBJ2-2; 8 nucleotides match TRBD1. This CDR3 has 14 residues. From germline, CDR1 is MNHNY and CDR2 SVGAGI (reference sequence). Trimming took 9 bases from V and 4 from J; bases not matched to a gene: 7. The CDR3 DNA follows: TGTGCCAGTCTAGGACAGGGTCGCACCGGGGAGCTGTTTTTT. Its protein is CASLGQGRTGELFF.

The chain links TRBV7-4 to TRBJ2-3, with 10 bases identical to TRBD2. This CDR3 spans 17 amino acids. Trimming took 1 base from V and 5 from J; bases not matched to a gene: 9. CDR1 and CDR2 from the germline V gene are SGHVT and SQSDAQ. The CDR3 sequence: CASSLERLAGGIDTQYF. The CDR3 DNA reads TGTGCCAGCAGCTTAGAACGATTAGCGGGGGGTATAGATACGCAGTATTTT.